These 3 T cell receptor beta chains came from one sample sequenced in a study of shared clonotypes between healthy human individuals. Generated by immunoSEQ multiplex PCR, the TCRdb table keeps only in-frame clones and is missing some. The table records about 2.3 million clones, 85% to 95% of them present only once. Sample: naive CD4+ T cells from PBMCs. Indicated subset: CD45RA+ positively selected. The receptors shown here come from a man younger than 35 in good health. Some clones in this sample may be carry-over from other donors' samples.

The chain carries TRBV4-1 and TRBJ1-2, with a weak D call TRBD1 (5 bases). The CDR3 is 15 amino acids. Germline loops: CDR1 MGHRA, CDR2 YSYEKL. V was trimmed by 4 bases and J by 2 bases, leaving 14 bases between them. The CDR3: CASSRQGNSNYGYTF. Here the CDR3 DNA reads TGCGCCAGCAGCCGCCAGGGAAACTCAAACTATGGCTACACCTTC.

Remarks on this clone: In the same sample, other DNA sequences code for this CDR3. This chain links TRBV11-2 with TRBJ2-5; no clear D gene. Trimming stripped 4 bases from V and 3 bases from J, with 3 bases between. The CDR3 consists of 11 residues. Germline loops: CDR1 SGHAT, CDR2 FQNNGV. CDR3 bases: TGTGCCAGCAGCTCAGAAGAGACCCAGTACTTC. This sequence encodes CASSSEETQYF.

The chain carries TRBV2 and TRBJ2-3, with TRBD2 matching 9 bases. The CDR3 is 14 residues long. J gave up 2 bases and V 7 bases, and 4 bases lay outside the gene matches. CDR1 SNHLY and CDR2 FYNNEI come from the germline V gene. CDR3 DNA sequence: TGTGCCAGCAAGAGCGGGAGGCCCACAGATACGCAGTATTTT. The encoded protein is CASKSGRPTDTQYF.